These 15 T cell receptor beta chains originate from one sample sequenced in a study of beta chain features in type 1 diabetes. Overall study results and limits: TCRB CDR3s from Type 1 diabetes patients were moderately but significantly shorter in all four CD4+ subsets.

Their antigen targets remain unknown. Expressed TCRB transcripts were sequenced, since all the RNA that had been isolated was reverse transcribed. Profiling relied on immunoSEQ multiplex PCR, and the TCRdb table lists in-frame clones only, not all of them. Of a few hundred thousand clones detected, around 16% appear once; the ten largest clones hold 0.085%. Input material: naive CD4+ T cells from blood. These receptors all stem from a man younger than 40 with type 1 diabetes.

The table lists this clone with a few counts. The chain recombines TRBV4-1 with TRBJ1-5; possible D gene TRBD1, 5 bases. The V end was cut by 1 base, the J end by 2 bases, with 12 bases between. Germline V lookup: CDR1 MGHRA, CDR2 YSYEKL. The CDR3 is 16 amino acids. CDR3 sequence reads: CASSQGGAMGNQPQHF. The DNA for the CDR3 is TGCGCCAGCAGCCAAGGCGGGGCCATGGGCAATCAGCCCCAGCATTTT.

The chain recombines TRBV29-1 with TRBJ2-7; 7 nucleotides align to TRBD1. Trimming cost V 7 bases and J 0 bases; bases outside gene matches: 6. CDR1 and CDR2 from the germline V gene are SQVTM and ANQGSEA. This CDR3 region has 13 residues. The CDR3, as DNA: TGCAGCGCTATGGGACAGAGCTCCTACGAGCAGTACTTC. Protein sequence: CSAMGQSSYEQYF.

This clone was counted between two and nine times. CDR3 sequence reads: CAWHTSGSYNEQFF. The CDR3 DNA reads TGTGCCTGGCATACTAGCGGGAGCTACAATGAGCAGTTCTTC. The chain couples TRBV30 to TRBJ2-1; 11 bases align to TRBD2. CDR1 is GTSNPN, CDR2 SVGIG, per germline (reference sequence). The CDR3 has 14 amino acids. After removal of 5 bases from V and 3 bases from J, the junction contained 3 bases not matched to a gene.

The V and J genes are TRBV30 and TRBJ2-2, with D unclear. Trimming took 8 bases from V and 6 from J, leaving 10 bases between them. The CDR3 covers 11 residues. Germline V gene lookup returns CDR1 GTSNPN and CDR2 SVGIG (reference sequence). The CDR3 DNA is TGTGCCGTACGGGCGGCCGGGGAGCTGTTTTTT. This sequence encodes CAVRAAGELFF.

There are a few counts of this clone. V and J are TRBV29-1 and TRBJ1-2; D is possibly TRBD1 (5 bases). CDR3 length: 13 amino acids. Germline lookup yields CDR1 SQVTM and CDR2 ANQGSEA. V was cut by 3 bases and J by 8 bases, with 16 bases left in between. CDR3 sequence: CSVEPGIGRGYTF. CDR3 bases: TGCAGCGTTGAGCCAGGGATAGGGAGAGGCTACACCTTC.

The chain joins TRBV30 to TRBJ1-2; the D is unclear. Trimming cost V 2 bases and J 1 base, with 8 bases left between them. This CDR3 contains 13 residues. Germline values: CDR1 GTSNPN, CDR2 SVGIG (reference sequence). The CDR3 DNA follows: TGTGCCTGGAGTAAGACGGGTAACTATGGCTACACCTTC. Amino acid sequence: CAWSKTGNYGYTF.

The chain recombines TRBV5-1 with TRBJ2-1; 10 bases fit TRBD2. The CDR3 loop spans 16 amino acids. CDR1 and CDR2 from the germline V gene are SGHRS and YFSETQ. The J segment lost 7 bases and the V segment lost 0 bases, leaving 7 bases of the junction unmatched. The CDR3 DNA sequence: TGCGCCAGCAGCTTGGTATTAGCGGGAGGTCAAAATGAGCAGTTCTTC. Protein: CASSLVLAGGQNEQFF.

This rearrangement joins TRBV4-3 to TRBJ2-3; 11 positions match TRBD2. V dropped 2 bases and J dropped 7; count of bases not matched to a gene: 5. This CDR3 spans 15 amino acids. Per the germline V gene, CDR1 is LGHNA and CDR2 is YSLEER. The CDR3 nucleotides read TGCGCCAGCAGCCAACTGACTAGCGGGATAAATACGCAGTATTTT. It encodes CASSQLTSGINTQYF.

This clone turned up a few times. The CDR3 nucleotides are TGTGCCTGGAGTTGGGGCGTCTCGCGGCCCCAGCATTTT. Translating it yields CAWSWGVSRPQHF. The V gene is TRBV30, the J gene TRBJ1-5; weak D call: TRBD1 (5 bases). The CDR3 sequence is 13 residues long. Germline V gene sequence: CDR1 GTSNPN, CDR2 SVGIG (reference sequence). Trimming shortened V by 2 bases and J by 9 bases, and 14 bases separated the two germline ends.

The V and J genes are TRBV28 and TRBJ2-1; no clear D. Trimming removed 2 bases from V and 1 base from J, with 6 bases in between. Germline V lookup: CDR1 MDHEN, CDR2 SYDVKM. The CDR3 covers 14 residues. The CDR3 DNA reads as TGTGCCAGCAGTTTAGGTGGGTCCTACAATGAGCAGTTCTTC. It codes for CASSLGGSYNEQFF. Together with reference TRBV28 and TRBJ2-1, the CDR3 gives the full variable domain: DVKVTQSSRYLVKRTGEKVFLECVQDMDHENMFWYRQDPGLGLRLIYFSYDVKMKEKGDIPEGYSVSREKKERFSLILESASTNQTSMYLCASSLGGSYNEQFFGPGTRLTVL.

The CDR3 DNA reads as TGTGCCAGCAGTGCGCAGTTTTACCAAGAGACCCAGTACTTC. This translates into CASSAQFYQETQYF. The V call is TRBV25-1, the J call TRBJ2-5; no reliable D call. Germline CDR1 and CDR2: MGHDK and SYGVNS. This CDR3 region has 14 residues. Trimming stripped 4 bases from V and 0 bases from J, with 9 bases between.

This clone was detected a few times. CDR3 sequence (DNA): TGTGCCTGGCTGCAGGGTATGGGCGGCTACACCTTC. As protein: CAWLQGMGGYTF. V usage is TRBV30 and J usage is TRBJ1-2; D may be TRBD1 (5 bases). Trimming stripped 5 bases from V and 8 bases from J, with 15 bases between. The length of the CDR3 is 12 residues. Germline CDR1 and CDR2: GTSNPN and SVGIG (reference sequence).

The chain uses TRBV28 and TRBJ2-1, with 11 positions matching TRBD1. J gave up 15 bases and V 7 bases, and 8 bases lay outside the gene matches. CDR1 MDHEN and CDR2 SYDVKM come from the germline V gene. The CDR3 totals 12 residues. CDR3 nucleotides: TGTGCCAGCATGGACAGGGGGCGGTGGCCGTTCTTC. This encodes CASMDRGRWPFF. Drawing the rest from reference TRBV28 and TRBJ2-1, the complete variable domain is DVKVTQSSRYLVKRTGEKVFLECVQDMDHENMFWYRQDPGLGLRLIYFSYDVKMKEKGDIPEGYSVSREKKERFSLILESASTNQTSMYLCASMDRGRWPFFGPGTRLTVL.

Only a few counts were recorded for this clone. The J gene is TRBJ1-1, the V gene TRBV28; no clear D gene. Trimming shortened V by 4 bases and J by 11 bases, and 14 bases separated the two germline ends. This CDR3 comprises 12 residues. CDR1 and CDR2 from the germline V gene are MDHEN and SYDVKM. The CDR3 region has the DNA TGTGCCAGCAGTTCCCGACCGATGGGCGCTTTCTTT. Its translation: CASSSRPMGAFF.

This clone was seen a few times. V gene TRBV10-1 combines with J gene TRBJ2-7; 8 bases agree with TRBD2. With V trimmed by 5 bases and J by 4 bases, 10 bases remained unmatched. Germline values: CDR1 WNHNN, CDR2 SYGVQD (reference sequence). This CDR3 is 15 amino acids long. The CDR3 loop is CASSTGAGAAYEQYF. For the CDR3, the DNA is TGCGCCAGCAGTACCGGAGCGGGAGCGGCGTACGAGCAGTACTTC.